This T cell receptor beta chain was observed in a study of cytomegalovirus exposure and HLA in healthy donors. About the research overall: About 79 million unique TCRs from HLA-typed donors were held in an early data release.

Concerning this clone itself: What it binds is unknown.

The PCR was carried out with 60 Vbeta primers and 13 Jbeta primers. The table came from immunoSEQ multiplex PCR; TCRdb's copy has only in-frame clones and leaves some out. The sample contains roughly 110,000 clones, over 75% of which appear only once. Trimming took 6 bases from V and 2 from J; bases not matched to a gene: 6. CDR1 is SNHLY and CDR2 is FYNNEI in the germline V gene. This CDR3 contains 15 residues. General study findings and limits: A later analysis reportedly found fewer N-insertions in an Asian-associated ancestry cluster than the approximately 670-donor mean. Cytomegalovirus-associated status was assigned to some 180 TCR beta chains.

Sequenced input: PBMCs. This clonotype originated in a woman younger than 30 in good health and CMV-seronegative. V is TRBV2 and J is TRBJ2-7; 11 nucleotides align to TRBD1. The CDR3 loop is CASSPGTGGPYEQYF. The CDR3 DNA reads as TGTGCCAGCAGCCCCGGGACAGGGGGGCCCTACGAGCAGTACTTC.